The 9 T cell receptor beta chains below come from one sample, sequenced in a study of vaccination and CD4 T cells after COVID-19. The Oncomine TCR Beta short-read assay sequenced DNA from cultured CD4+ T cells. Each CDR3 protein gets one entry after TCRdb re-called the PCR reads with MiXCR. Here the sample spans more than 9,000 distinct CDR3 sequences, around 64% being singletons. These receptors' antigens are unknown. The sample's treatment: roughly ten-day PBMC culture with coronavirus spike peptide pools or control peptides (ViraFEST assay). Sequences were obtained from CD4+ T cells from blood, cultured in vitro. Receptors originate from a human donor who had recovered from COVID-19.

This chain's CDR3 is CASRETGSGANVLTF. Written as DNA, the CDR3 is TGTGCCAGCAGAGAAACAGGCTCTGGGGCCAACGTCCTGACTTTC. This chain links TRBV11-3 with TRBJ2-6, with D perhaps matching TRBD1 (5 bases). CDR3 size: 15 residues. Trimming cost V 6 bases and J 0 bases, with 9 bases left between them. CDR1 and CDR2 (germline): SGHNT, YENEEA.

The chain carries TRBV19 and TRBJ1-2, with D unclear. Germline lookup yields CDR1 LNHDA and CDR2 SQIVND (reference sequence). This CDR3 is built from 10 residues. With 6 bases removed from V and 5 bases from J, the gap between germline ends came to 4 bases. In nucleotides, the CDR3 is TGTGCCAGTAGGCGTTATGGCTACACCTTC. Its protein is CASRRYGYTF.

The chain uses TRBV30 and TRBJ1-6; D is possibly TRBD1 (6 bases). V lost 0 bases and J lost 5, with 17 bases in between. CDR1 and CDR2 (germline): GTSNPN, SVGIG (reference sequence). This CDR3 has 17 amino acids. The CDR3 coding sequence is TGTGCCTGGAGTGTTTTAGGGGGGACGCGCGATAATTCACCCCTCCACTTT. Its translation is CAWSVLGGTRDNSPLHF.

V and J are TRBV11-2 and TRBJ1-1; unclear D gene. The CDR3 sequence is 13 residues long. With 0 bases removed from V and 1 base from J, the gap between germline ends came to 3 bases. CDR1 is SGHAT, CDR2 FQNNGV, per germline. As DNA, the CDR3 is TGTGCCAGCAGCTTAGAAGAGAACACTGAAGCTTTCTTT. It yields the protein CASSLEENTEAFF.

This chain connects TRBV2 to TRBJ2-2; 7 bases are shared with TRBD1. Trimming cost V 7 bases and J 0 bases; bases outside gene matches: 5. This CDR3 is built from 15 residues. Germline CDR1 and CDR2: SNHLY and FYNNEI. The CDR3 spells CASKAGTANTGELFF. CDR3 nucleotide sequence: TGTGCCAGCAAAGCCGGGACAGCGAACACCGGGGAGCTGTTTTTT. Variable domain in full (rest from reference TRBV2 and TRBJ2-2): EPEVTQTPSHQVTQMGQEVILRCVPISNHLYFYWYRQILGQKVEFLVSFYNNEISEKSEIFDDQFSVERPDGSNFTLKIRSTKLEDSAMYFCASKAGTANTGELFFGEGSRLTVL.

J is TRBJ2-6 and V is TRBV7-2, with a possible D match to TRBD2 (5 bases). Looked up from germline, CDR1 is SGHTA and CDR2 is FQGNSA. The CDR3 is made up of 16 amino acids. V was clipped by 0 bases and J by 2 bases, with 8 bases between them. CDR3: CASSLAGGAGANVLTF. CDR3 nucleotide sequence: TGTGCCAGCAGCTTAGCAGGAGGTGCTGGGGCCAACGTCCTGACTTTC.

This rearrangement joins TRBV7-9 to TRBJ2-4; D is perhaps TRBD2 (6 bases). Germline V gene sequence: CDR1 SEHNR, CDR2 FQNEAQ (reference sequence). V lost 1 base and J 5 bases, leaving 9 bases between the germline ends. The CDR3 runs to 14 residues. The CDR3 reads CASSLGRGENIQYF. In nucleotides, the CDR3 is TGTGCCAGCAGCTTAGGGAGGGGCGAAAACATTCAGTACTTC.

J is TRBJ1-5 and V is TRBV27; D is undetermined. The CDR3 covers 17 residues. Trimming took off 5 bases at V and 3 bases at J, with 20 bases between the two ends. Germline V gene data show CDR1 as MNHEY and CDR2 as SMNVEV (reference sequence). The CDR3 spells CASSRRIPRVFNQPQHF. The DNA of the CDR3 is TGTGCCAGCAGTCGGAGGATCCCCCGGGTCTTCAATCAGCCCCAGCATTTT.

V gene TRBV6-1 combines with J gene TRBJ1-1; 12 positions match TRBD1. The CDR3 runs 15 residues. Germline trimming cut 2 bases from V and 6 bases from J; bases unmatched to any gene: 4. The germline V gene encodes CDR1 MNHNS and CDR2 SASEGT. CDR3 in amino acids: CASSEQGQGAAEAFF. CDR3 bases: TGTGCCAGCAGTGAACAGGGACAGGGGGCGGCTGAAGCTTTCTTT.